This T cell receptor (beta chain) originates from a study of shared clonotypes between healthy human individuals. As for the study in general: A couple of women and three men aged 18 to 49 made up the donors. CD4 naive cells filled three plates per donor, CD4 memory three, CD8 naive two and CD8 memory one.

The protocol was immunoSEQ multiplex PCR, while the TCRdb copy is restricted to in-frame clones and leaves out a portion. The sample records a few million clones, around 94% being singletons. General study results and limits: The authors sampled blood alone, and tissue repertoires likely differ. Generation probabilities of non-shared clonotypes were lower (relative to those shared by all four donors).

Remarks on this clone: Its antigen remains unidentified.

Trimming removed 10 bases from V and 3 bases from J; junction bases left unmatched: 9. The CDR3 totals 13 residues. CDR1 is ENHRY, CDR2 SYGVKD, per germline. This TCR came from a man aged 18 to 30 in good health. Sample: naive CD4+ T cells sorted from blood. As to subset: CD45RA+ positively selected. This chain links TRBV10-3 with TRBJ2-7; 7 bases are a match to TRBD2. CDR3 region: CATLEGGGYEQYF. The CDR3 coding sequence is TGTGCCACCCTTGAAGGCGGGGGCTACGAGCAGTACTTC.